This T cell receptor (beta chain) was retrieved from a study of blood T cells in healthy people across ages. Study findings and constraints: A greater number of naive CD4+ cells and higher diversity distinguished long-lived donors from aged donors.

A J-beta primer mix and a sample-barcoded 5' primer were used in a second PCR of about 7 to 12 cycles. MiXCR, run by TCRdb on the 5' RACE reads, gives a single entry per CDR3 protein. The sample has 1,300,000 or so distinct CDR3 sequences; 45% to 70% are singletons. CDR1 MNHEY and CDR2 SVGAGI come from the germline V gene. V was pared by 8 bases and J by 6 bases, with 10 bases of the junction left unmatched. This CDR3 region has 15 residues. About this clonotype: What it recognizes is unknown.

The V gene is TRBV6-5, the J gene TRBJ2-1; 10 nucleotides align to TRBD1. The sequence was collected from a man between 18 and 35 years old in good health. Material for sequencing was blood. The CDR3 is CASGRGTGASNEQFF. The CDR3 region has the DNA TGTGCCAGCGGGCGCGGGACAGGGGCTTCCAATGAGCAGTTCTTC.